One and the same sample provided the 11 T cell receptor beta chains below, sequenced in a study of blood T cell repertoires in COVID-19. Clones were sequenced by immunoSEQ multiplex PCR, and TCRdb holds only the in-frame ones, with some missing. This sample has about 210,000 clones, with 70% to 90% found just once. Sequencing was carried out using peripheral blood. These receptors were taken from a man aged 35 to 55 with acute or convalescent COVID-19.

The chain couples TRBV2 to TRBJ1-4, with D maybe TRBD1 (5 bases). The germline V gene encodes CDR1 SNHLY and CDR2 FYNNEI. Trimming took off 6 bases at V and 4 bases at J, with 6 bases between the two ends. There are 12 residues in the CDR3. The CDR3 DNA is TGTGCCAGCAGGGGACTTAATGAAAAACTGTTTTTT. It specifies CASRGLNEKLFF.

The chain is built from TRBV24-1 and TRBJ2-7; TRBD2 aligns across 11 bases. In germline, CDR1 is KGHDR, CDR2 SFDVKD. The junction had 3 bases not matched to a gene; V was cut back by 3 bases and J by 3 bases. The CDR3 covers 15 residues. This CDR3 is CATSDVLAGVYEQYF. CDR3 sequence (DNA): TGTGCCACCAGTGATGTACTAGCGGGGGTCTACGAGCAGTACTTC.

The chain has TRBV10-1 and TRBJ2-1; 7 bases line up with TRBD1. There are 16 residues in the CDR3. Germline V gene sequence: CDR1 WNHNN, CDR2 SYGVQD (reference sequence). V shed 0 bases, J shed 1 base, and the junction held 3 bases outside the gene matches. The DNA of the CDR3 is TGCGCCAGCAGTGAGTCGCCGGGACAGTCCTACAATGAGCAGTTCTTC. This sequence encodes CASSESPGQSYNEQFF.

The V and J genes are TRBV6-1 and TRBJ2-2, with 10 bases aligning to TRBD2. V lost 4 bases, J lost 0 bases, and 8 bases stayed unmatched. CDR3 length: 18 amino acids. CDR1 and CDR2 (germline): MNHNS, SASEGT. This chain's CDR3 is CASSGHPSGRSNTGELFF. The DNA for the CDR3 is TGTGCCAGCAGTGGCCACCCTAGCGGGAGATCGAACACCGGGGAGCTGTTTTTT.

This sequence joins TRBV27 and TRBJ2-1; 8 positions agree with TRBD2. The trim removed 6 bases at V and 5 bases at J, leaving 9 bases unmatched. The CDR3 is made up of 15 amino acids. Germline assignment: CDR1 MNHEY and CDR2 SMNVEV (reference sequence). This CDR3 is CASSPGLGRNNEQFF. The CDR3 DNA reads TGTGCCAGCAGCCCGGGACTAGGAAGGAACAATGAGCAGTTCTTC.

This chain connects TRBV19 to TRBJ1-3; 9 bases align to TRBD1. The CDR3 totals 17 residues. After removal of 5 bases from V and 0 bases from J, the junction contained 8 bases not matched to a gene. Per germline, CDR1 LNHDA and CDR2 SQIVND (reference sequence). CDR3 region: CASSSLNRGPSGNTIYF. Written as DNA, the CDR3 is TGTGCCAGTAGTTCTCTAAACAGGGGGCCCTCTGGAAACACCATATATTTT. The full variable domain, rest sourced from reference TRBV19 and TRBJ1-3, is DGGITQSPKYLFRKEGQNVTLSCEQNLNHDAMYWYRQDPGQGLRLIYYSQIVNDFQKGDIAEGYSVSREKKESFPLTVTSAQKNPTAFYLCASSSLNRGPSGNTIYFGEGSWLTVV.

The rearrangement joins TRBV21-1 to TRBJ1-2. TRBV21-1 is termed a pseudogene. The CDR3 runs to 18 residues. Written as DNA, the CDR3 is TGTGCCAGCAGCAAAAATGGGGCGGGAGGGGAGCTATTCTATGGCTACACCTTC. Translated, it gives CASSKNGAGGELFYGYTF.

This clone appeared once. Different DNA sequences within this sample yield the same CDR3. This sequence joins TRBV27 and TRBJ2-7; 8 bases map to TRBD2. Losses at the gene ends were 4 bases for V and 2 bases for J; bases not matched to a gene: 4. Germline V CDR1 and CDR2: MNHEY, SMNVEV (reference sequence). The CDR3 contains 14 residues. The CDR3 loop reads CASSSGLATYEQYF. DNA for the CDR3: TGTGCCAGCAGTTCCGGACTAGCAACCTACGAGCAGTACTTC.

This clone was seen a single time. V gene TRBV2 combines with J gene TRBJ2-3; 8 nucleotides align to TRBD2. Trimming at V came to 8 bases and at J to 6 bases, leaving 16 bases not matched to a gene. Germline V gives CDR1 SNHLY, CDR2 FYNNEI. CDR3 length: 16 amino acids. CDR3 sequence: CASLFVGLGSLDTQYF. As DNA, the CDR3 is TGTGCCAGCCTCTTCGTGGGACTAGGCTCGCTTGATACGCAGTATTTT.

The rearrangement joins TRBV19 to TRBJ1-2; D not resolved. The CDR3 sequence is 14 residues long. Germline V lookup: CDR1 LNHDA, CDR2 SQIVND (reference sequence). V shed 0 bases and J shed 4 bases, with 9 bases lying between them. The CDR3 bases are TGTGCCAGTAGTATAGATGGCCAGCGCTATGGCTACACCTTC. This gives the protein CASSIDGQRYGYTF.

J is TRBJ2-7 and V is TRBV25-1, with TRBD2 as a possible D gene (6 bases). Trimming took off 5 bases at V and 3 bases at J, with 11 bases between the two ends. CDR3 length: 13 amino acids. In germline, CDR1 is MGHDK, CDR2 SYGVNS. The CDR3, as DNA: TGTGCCAGCAGTAGGAGGGGCTACTACGAGCAGTACTTC. Translation gives CASSRRGYYEQYF.